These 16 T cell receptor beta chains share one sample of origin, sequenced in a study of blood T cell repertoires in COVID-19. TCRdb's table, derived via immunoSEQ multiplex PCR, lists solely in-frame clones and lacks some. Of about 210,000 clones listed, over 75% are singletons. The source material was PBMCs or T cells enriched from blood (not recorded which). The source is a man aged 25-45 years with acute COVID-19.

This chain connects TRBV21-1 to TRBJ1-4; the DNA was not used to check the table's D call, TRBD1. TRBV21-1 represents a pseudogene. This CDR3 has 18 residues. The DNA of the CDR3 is TGTGCCAGCAGCAAAGCGCACTATCGGACACTCGATGGCGAAAAACTGTTTTTT. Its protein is CASSKAHYRTLDGEKLFF.

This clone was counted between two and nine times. Here the CDR3 DNA reads TGCGCCAGCAGTGAAGGGACAGACTATGGCTACACCTTC. Amino acid sequence: CASSEGTDYGYTF. The chain is built from TRBV10-1 and TRBJ1-2; TRBD1 agrees at 7 bases. The junction had 1 base not matched to a gene; V was cut back by 3 bases and J by 3 bases. Germline assignment: CDR1 WNHNN and CDR2 SYGVQD (reference sequence). CDR3 size: 13 residues.

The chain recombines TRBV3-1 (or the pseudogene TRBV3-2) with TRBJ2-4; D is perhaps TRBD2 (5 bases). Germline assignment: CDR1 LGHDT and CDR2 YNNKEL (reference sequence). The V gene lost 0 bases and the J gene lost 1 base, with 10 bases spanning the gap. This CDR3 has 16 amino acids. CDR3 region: CASSQDGPSAKNIQYF. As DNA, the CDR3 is TGTGCCAGCAGCCAAGATGGTCCTAGCGCCAAAAACATTCAGTACTTC.

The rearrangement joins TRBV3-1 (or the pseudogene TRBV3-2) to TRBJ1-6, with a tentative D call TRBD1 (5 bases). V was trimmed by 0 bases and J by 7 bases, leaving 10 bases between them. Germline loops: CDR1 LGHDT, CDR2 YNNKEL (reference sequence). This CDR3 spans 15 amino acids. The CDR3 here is CASSQDSQGNSPLHF. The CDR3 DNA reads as TGTGCCAGCAGCCAAGATTCCCAGGGAAATTCACCCCTCCACTTT.

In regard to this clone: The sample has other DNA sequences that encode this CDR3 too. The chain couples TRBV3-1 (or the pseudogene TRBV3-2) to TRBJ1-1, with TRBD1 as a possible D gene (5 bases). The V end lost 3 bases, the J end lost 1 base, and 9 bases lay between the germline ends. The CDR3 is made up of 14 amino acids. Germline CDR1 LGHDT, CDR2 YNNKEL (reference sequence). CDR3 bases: TGTGCCAGCAGCCAGGGGGGTGCGAACACTGAAGCTTTCTTT. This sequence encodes CASSQGGANTEAFF.

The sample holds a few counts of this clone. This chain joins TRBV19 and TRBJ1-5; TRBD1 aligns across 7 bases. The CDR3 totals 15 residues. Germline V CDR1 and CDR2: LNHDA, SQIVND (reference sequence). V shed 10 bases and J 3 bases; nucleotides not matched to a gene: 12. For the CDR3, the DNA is TGTGCCACTAAAGTACCCGGACAGGACAATCAGCCCCAGCATTTT. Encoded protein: CATKVPGQDNQPQHF. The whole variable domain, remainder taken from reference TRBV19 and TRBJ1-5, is DGGITQSPKYLFRKEGQNVTLSCEQNLNHDAMYWYRQDPGQGLRLIYYSQIVNDFQKGDIAEGYSVSREKKESFPLTVTSAQKNPTAFYLCATKVPGQDNQPQHFGDGTRLSIL.

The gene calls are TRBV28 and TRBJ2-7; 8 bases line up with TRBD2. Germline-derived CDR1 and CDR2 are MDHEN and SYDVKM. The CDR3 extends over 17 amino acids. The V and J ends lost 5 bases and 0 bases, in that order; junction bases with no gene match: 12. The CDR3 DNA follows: TGTGCCAGCAGTCTACCCTCCAGCGGGGGTAGCTCCTACGAGCAGTACTTC. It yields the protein CASSLPSSGGSSYEQYF. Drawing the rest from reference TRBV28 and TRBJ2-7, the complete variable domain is DVKVTQSSRYLVKRTGEKVFLECVQDMDHENMFWYRQDPGLGLRLIYFSYDVKMKEKGDIPEGYSVSREKKERFSLILESASTNQTSMYLCASSLPSSGGSSYEQYFGPGTRLTVT.

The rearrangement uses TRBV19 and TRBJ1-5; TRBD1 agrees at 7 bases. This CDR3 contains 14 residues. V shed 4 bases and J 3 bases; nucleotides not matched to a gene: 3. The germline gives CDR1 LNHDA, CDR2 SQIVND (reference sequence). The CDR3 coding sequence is TGTGCCAGTAGTACGGGACAGCTCAATCAGCCCCAGCATTTT. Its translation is CASSTGQLNQPQHF.

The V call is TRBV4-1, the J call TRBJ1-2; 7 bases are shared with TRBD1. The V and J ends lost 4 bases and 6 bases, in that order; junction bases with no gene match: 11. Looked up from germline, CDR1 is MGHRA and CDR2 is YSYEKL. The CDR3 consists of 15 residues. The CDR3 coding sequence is TGCGCCAGCAGCCTTCCGGACAGGCCAGGGAATGGCTACACCTTC. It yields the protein CASSLPDRPGNGYTF.

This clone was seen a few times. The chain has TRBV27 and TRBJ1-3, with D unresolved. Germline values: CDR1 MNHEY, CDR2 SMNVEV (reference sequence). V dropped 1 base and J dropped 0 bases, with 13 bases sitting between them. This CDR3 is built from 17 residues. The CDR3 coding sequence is TGTGCCAGCAGTTTATACGGAGACCGTCGCTCTGGAAACACCATATATTTT. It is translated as CASSLYGDRRSGNTIYF.

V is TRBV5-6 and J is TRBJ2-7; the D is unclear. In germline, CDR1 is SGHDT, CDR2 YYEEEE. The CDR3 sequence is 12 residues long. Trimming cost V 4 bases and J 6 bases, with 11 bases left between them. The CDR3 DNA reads TGTGCCAGCAGCCGAGGTGGAGTCGAGCAGTACTTC. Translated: CASSRGGVEQYF.

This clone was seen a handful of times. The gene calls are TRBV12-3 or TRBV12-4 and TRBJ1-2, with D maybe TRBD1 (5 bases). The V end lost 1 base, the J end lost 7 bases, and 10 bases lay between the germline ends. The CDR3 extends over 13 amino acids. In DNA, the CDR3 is TGTGCCAGCAGTTTAGTCAGGGTGGGTGGCTACACCTTC. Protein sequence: CASSLVRVGGYTF.

CDR3 amino acids: CASRPDRDDIQYF. DNA of the CDR3: TGTGCCAGCAGACCCGACAGGGACGACATTCAGTACTTC. The chain has TRBV28 and TRBJ2-4, with TRBD1 matching 7 bases. Losses at the gene ends were 6 bases for V and 8 bases for J; bases not matched to a gene: 7. This CDR3 spans 13 amino acids. Germline loops: CDR1 MDHEN, CDR2 SYDVKM.

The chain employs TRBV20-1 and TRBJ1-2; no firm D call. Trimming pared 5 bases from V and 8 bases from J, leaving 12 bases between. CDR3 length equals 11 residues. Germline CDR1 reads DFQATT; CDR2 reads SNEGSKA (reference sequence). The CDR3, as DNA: TGCAGTGCTCCAGGTTCCGAGGGCTACACCTTC. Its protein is CSAPGSEGYTF.

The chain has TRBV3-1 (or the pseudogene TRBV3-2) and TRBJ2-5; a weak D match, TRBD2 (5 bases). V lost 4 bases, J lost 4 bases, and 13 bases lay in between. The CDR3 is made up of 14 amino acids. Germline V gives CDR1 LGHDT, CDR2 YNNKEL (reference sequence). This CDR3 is CASSRLPGGETQYF. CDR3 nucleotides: TGTGCCAGCAGCCGGCTACCTGGAGGAGAGACCCAGTACTTC.

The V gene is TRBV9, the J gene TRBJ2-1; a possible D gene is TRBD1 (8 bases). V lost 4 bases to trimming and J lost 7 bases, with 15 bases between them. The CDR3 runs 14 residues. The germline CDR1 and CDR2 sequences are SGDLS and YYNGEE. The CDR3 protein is CASSTAGQANEQFF. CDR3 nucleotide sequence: TGTGCCAGCAGCACAGCGGGACAGGCTAATGAGCAGTTCTTC.